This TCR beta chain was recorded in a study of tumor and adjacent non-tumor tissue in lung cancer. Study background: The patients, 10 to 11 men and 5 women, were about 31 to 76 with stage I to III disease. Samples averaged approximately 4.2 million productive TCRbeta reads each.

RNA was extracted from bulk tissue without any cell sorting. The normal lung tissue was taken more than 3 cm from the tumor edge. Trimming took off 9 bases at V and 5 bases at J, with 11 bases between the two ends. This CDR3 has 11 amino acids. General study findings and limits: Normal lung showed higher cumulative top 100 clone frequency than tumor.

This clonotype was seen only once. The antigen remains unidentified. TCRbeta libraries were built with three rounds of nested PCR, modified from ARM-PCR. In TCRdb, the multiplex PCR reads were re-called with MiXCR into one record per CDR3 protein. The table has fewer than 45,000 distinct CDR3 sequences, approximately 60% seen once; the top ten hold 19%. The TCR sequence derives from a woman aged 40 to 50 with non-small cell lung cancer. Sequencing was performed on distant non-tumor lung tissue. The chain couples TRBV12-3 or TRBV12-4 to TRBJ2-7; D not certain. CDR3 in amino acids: CASSLSNEQYF. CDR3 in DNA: TGTGCCAGTAGTCTAAGCAACGAGCAGTACTTC.